A single sample gave rise to the 14 T cell receptor beta chains below, sequenced in a study of T cell repertoires in cytomegalovirus infection. MiXCR, applied by TCRdb to the reads, yields one record per CDR3 protein. The sample carries around 300,000 distinct CDR3 sequences, approximately 9.5% recorded once. Sequencing input: PBMCs. These receptors were taken from a human donor in good health (CMV status not recorded). Some clones in this sample may be carry-over from other donors' samples.

The genes are TRBV5-1 and TRBJ2-1; D uncertain. The CDR3 extends over 14 amino acids. The V gene's germline CDR1 is SGHRS and CDR2 YFSETQ. V was cut by 2 bases and J by 7 bases, with 13 bases left in between. This CDR3 is CASSFRTPRNEQFF. The CDR3 bases are TGCGCCAGCAGCTTTAGAACACCGAGGAATGAGCAGTTCTTC.

In its sample, this clonotype was seen many times. The rearrangement links TRBV7-2 to TRBJ2-4, with 9 bases lining up with TRBD1. Unmatched junction bases numbered 14, after V lost 5 bases and J lost 0 bases. The CDR3 is made up of 19 amino acids. Germline V gene data show CDR1 as SGHTA and CDR2 as FQGNSA. The CDR3 region has the DNA TGTGCCAGCAGCCCCCGGACAGGGGACTTTCTCCTAGCCAAAAACATTCAGTACTTC. It is translated as CASSPRTGDFLLAKNIQYF.

There are a few counts of this clonotype. The chain is built from TRBV20-1 and TRBJ2-3, with TRBD2 matching over 11 bases. Trimming at V came to 6 bases and at J to 9 bases, leaving 17 bases not matched to a gene. Germline V gene lookup returns CDR1 DFQATT and CDR2 SNEGSKA (reference sequence). This CDR3 has 16 amino acids. CDR3 DNA sequence: TGCAGTGCGCCCTTCGGGCTAGCGGGGGGACCGGGAACGCAGTATTTT. Its protein is CSAPFGLAGGPGTQYF.

About this clonotype itself: A much larger clone lies one base from this, so it may be a read error. The chain employs TRBV12-3 or TRBV12-4 and TRBJ1-1; possibly TRBD1 for D (6 bases). The length of the CDR3 is 14 residues. In DNA, the CDR3 is TGTGCCAGCAGTTTTTCGGGGGCAGAAACTGACGCTTTCTTT. The encoded protein is CASSFSGAETDAFF.

This clonotype was seen more than once but under ten times. A junction end diverges from the germline sequence, so it may reflect a read error. The rearrangement links TRBV4-1 to TRBJ2-5, with a tentative D call TRBD1 (5 bases). The CDR3 totals 16 residues. Germline V gene lookup returns CDR1 MGHRA and CDR2 YSYEKL. CDR3 protein: CASSQDAPGSQETQYF. The CDR3 region has the DNA TGTGCCAGCAGCCAAGATGCCCCAGGGTCTCAAGAGACCCAGTACTTC.

The V and J genes are TRBV7-2 and TRBJ2-7; TRBD2 agrees at 9 bases. The germline V gene has CDR1 SGHTA and CDR2 FQGNSA. After removal of 5 bases from V and 2 bases from J, the junction contained 7 bases not matched to a gene. The CDR3 is 15 amino acids. This chain's CDR3 is CASSRPLAGTYEQYF. In nucleotides, the CDR3 is TGTGCCAGCAGCCGTCCACTAGCGGGCACCTACGAGCAGTACTTC.

This clonotype was seen a handful of times. The chain employs TRBV20-1 and TRBJ2-7; D gene unclear. CDR1 and CDR2 from the germline V gene are DFQATT and SNEGSKA (reference sequence). This CDR3 has 11 residues. V lost 3 bases and J lost 4, with 7 bases in between. In DNA form, the CDR3 reads TGCAGTGCTAGTTCTAAGTACGAGCAGTACTTC. Protein product: CSASSKYEQYF.

This clonotype was counted a few times. This rearrangement joins TRBV20-1 to TRBJ1-5, with 7 bases fitting TRBD1. With V trimmed by 3 bases and J by 7 bases, 18 bases remained unmatched. The length of the CDR3 is 17 residues. Germline V gene data show CDR1 as DFQATT and CDR2 as SNEGSKA (reference sequence). The CDR3 DNA reads TGCAGTGCTAGCCCAACCTCCAGAGACAGGGAGAGACAGCCCCAGCATTTT. This encodes CSASPTSRDRERQPQHF.

Ten or more counts support this clonotype. This sequence joins TRBV20-1 and TRBJ2-7, with 8 bases that match TRBD2. Germline V gives CDR1 DFQATT, CDR2 SNEGSKA (reference sequence). This CDR3 is built from 16 residues. Trimming cost V 0 bases and J 5 bases; bases outside gene matches: 12. The CDR3 here is CSAREFRAGVTHEQYF. Written as DNA, the CDR3 is TGCAGTGCTAGAGAGTTCCGAGCGGGAGTAACCCACGAGCAGTACTTC.

The V gene is TRBV29-1, the J gene TRBJ1-1; D is undetermined. V lost 7 bases and J 9 bases, leaving 15 bases between the germline ends. The CDR3 contains 11 residues. Germline CDR1 reads SQVTM; CDR2 reads ANQGSEA. For the CDR3, the DNA is TGCAGCGGGGTTAGGGCACGTAAAGCTTTCTTT. Its translation: CSGVRARKAFF.

The V and J genes are TRBV20-1 and TRBJ2-7; 8 bases align to TRBD2. There are 14 residues in the CDR3. Germline assignment: CDR1 DFQATT and CDR2 SNEGSKA (reference sequence). Trimming removed 5 bases from V and 3 bases from J; junction bases left unmatched: 9. Here the CDR3 DNA reads TGCAGTGCTGGGGAACTAGCGGAGATCTACGAGCAGTACTTC. It yields the protein CSAGELAEIYEQYF.

This clonotype turned up a few times. The gene calls are TRBV6-6 and TRBJ2-1, with a possible D match to TRBD2 (5 bases). The CDR3 has 13 residues. Per germline, CDR1 MNHNY and CDR2 SVGAGI (reference sequence). V was cut by 2 bases and J by 8 bases, with 10 bases left in between. The CDR3 DNA reads as TGTGCCAGCAGTTACCTAGGAGGTCATGAGCAGTTCTTC. The encoded protein is CASSYLGGHEQFF.

The rearrangement uses TRBV12-3 or TRBV12-4 and TRBJ1-2, with D perhaps matching TRBD1 (6 bases). Trimming left V 2 bases short and J 8 bases short, with 12 bases between. CDR3 length equals 13 residues. CDR3 sequence (DNA): TGTGCCAGCAGTTTAACGGGGGCTCGGGGCTACACCTTC. Amino acid sequence: CASSLTGARGYTF.

The table lists this clonotype with many counts. This chain links TRBV7-2 with TRBJ2-7; 11 bases match TRBD2. CDR3 size: 13 residues. Looked up from germline, CDR1 is SGHTA and CDR2 is FQGNSA. Trimming at V came to 5 bases and at J to 7 bases, leaving 4 bases not matched to a gene. In nucleotides, the CDR3 is TGTGCCAGCAGCCAAACTAGCGGGAGAGAGCAGTACTTC. It is translated as CASSQTSGREQYF.